This is a list of T cell receptor beta chains from one sample in a study of OX40 agonist ivuxolimab in advanced cancers. TCRdb's copy holds only in-frame clones and misses some; the assay was immunoSEQ multiplex PCR. The table records approximately 58,000 clones, approximately 88% of them present only once. The specimen comprised CD4+ or CD8+ T cells sorted from blood, sampled in a trial of the OX40 agonist ivuxolimab. The receptors come from an adult with an advanced solid tumor such as melanoma, head and neck, liver or kidney cancer. The CDR3 runs from the conserved cysteine through the conserved F or W.

cdr3_aa j_call v_call
CASSARKGSAEAFF TRBJ1-1 TRBV6-1
CAWSVVGSSSPLHF TRBJ1-6 TRBV30
CASSESGGTDTEAFF TRBJ1-1 TRBV10-1
CASSLNPQETQYF TRBJ2-5 TRBV7-9
CASSTSRTNTGELFF TRBJ2-2 TRBV18
CASSPTSDGQETQYF TRBJ2-5 TRBV18
CASSADLRTYNEQFF TRBJ2-1 TRBV6-6
CASSLEFSGANVLTF TRBJ2-6 TRBV7-2
CASSNRGYYGYTF TRBJ1-2 TRBV19
CASSSGTGNRGHYGYTF TRBJ1-2 TRBV7-9
CASTRGGGSNEKLFF TRBJ1-4 TRBV19
CASSYIGDEQYF TRBJ2-7 TRBV6-5
CAWSGGTSGISLETQYF TRBJ2-5 TRBV30
CASSYRRTDQPQHF TRBJ1-5 TRBV6-5
CASRRTTTGSTEAFF TRBJ1-1 TRBV11-1
CASSAPGLAGEQYF TRBJ2-7 TRBV19
CASSPGQETQYF TRBJ2-5 TRBV10-1
CASSSPYGSYEQFF TRBJ2-1 TRBV7-2